These 12 T cell receptor beta chains originate from one sample sequenced in a study of blood T cell repertoires in COVID-19. Here immunoSEQ multiplex PCR was the method, and the copy in TCRdb shows in-frame clones only, minus some. The sample contains about 350,000 clones, about nine tenths of which appear only once. The sample was peripheral blood. The receptors stem from a woman aged 60-75 years with COVID-19, enrolled during active disease.

The J gene is TRBJ1-1, the V gene TRBV27, with D possibly TRBD1 on 6 matching bases. The germline V gene has CDR1 MNHEY and CDR2 SMNVEV (reference sequence). The V end was cut by 5 bases, the J end by 1 base, with 11 bases between. The CDR3 has 14 amino acids. DNA of the CDR3: TGTGCCAGCAGTGCAACAGGGCCGAACACTGAAGCTTTCTTT. It is translated as CASSATGPNTEAFF.

J is TRBJ2-1 and V is TRBV6-6; TRBD2 aligns across 9 bases. V shed 5 bases, J shed 6 bases, and the junction held 8 bases outside the gene matches. The CDR3 totals 15 residues. Germline CDR1 is MNHNY and CDR2 is SVGAGI (reference sequence). The CDR3 coding sequence is TGTGCCAGCAGTAGACTAGCGGTCTCGTCCAATGAGCAGTTCTTC. Its translation is CASSRLAVSSNEQFF.

This sequence joins TRBV23-1 and TRBJ1-6; D remains unclear. Being an ORF, TRBV23-1 has a function that is uncertain. This CDR3 region has 16 residues. V lost 0 bases, J lost 3 bases, and 9 bases lay in between. The CDR3 here is CASSQSINFYNSPLHF. The CDR3, as DNA: TGCGCCAGCAGTCAATCGATAAACTTCTATAATTCACCCCTCCACTTT.

This clone was picked up a small number of times. V and J are TRBV7-3 and TRBJ1-5; 9 nucleotides agree with TRBD1. There are 17 residues in the CDR3. Trimming removed 3 bases from V and 2 bases from J; junction bases left unmatched: 8. CDR1 and CDR2 from the germline V gene are SGHTA and FQGTGA. CDR3 bases: TGTGCCAGCAGCTTCTCACAGGGGGCGATTCGCAATCAGCCCCAGCATTTT. Amino acid sequence: CASSFSQGAIRNQPQHF.

About this clone: The same CDR3 can be traced to other DNA sequences in this sample. The chain uses TRBV18 and TRBJ1-1; D gene ambiguous. The CDR3 is 12 residues long. Per germline, CDR1 KGHSH and CDR2 LQKENI. V was pared by 3 bases and J by 5 bases, with 7 bases between. CDR3 DNA: TGTGCCAGCTCACCGGGGAGAACTGAAGCTTTCTTT. Protein: CASSPGRTEAFF.

The chain links TRBV7-2 to TRBJ1-3; TRBD1 matches at 9 bases. The CDR3 loop spans 17 amino acids. Trimming at V came to 7 bases and at J to 0 bases, leaving 10 bases not matched to a gene. Germline V CDR1 and CDR2: SGHTA, FQGNSA. The CDR3 nucleotides read TGTGCCAGCAAACTATATACAGGGGGCCTCTCTGGAAACACCATATATTTT. Translating gives CASKLYTGGLSGNTIYF. The whole variable domain, filled in from reference TRBV7-2 and TRBJ1-3, reads GAGVSQSPSNKVTEKGKDVELRCDPISGHTALYWYRQSLGQGLEFLIYFQGNSAPDKSGLPSDRFSAERTGGSVSTLTIQRTQQEDSAVYLCASKLYTGGLSGNTIYFGEGSWLTVV.

This sequence joins TRBV11-1 and TRBJ1-1, with a tentative D call TRBD1 (6 bases). Germline loops: CDR1 SGHAT, CDR2 FQDESV (reference sequence). V was cut by 5 bases and J by 10 bases, with 26 bases left in between. The CDR3 sequence is 16 residues long. The CDR3 region is CASSGTRDGGGSGAFF. For the CDR3, the DNA is TGTGCCAGCAGCGGAACACGGGATGGGGGCGGGAGCGGAGCTTTCTTT.

The chain carries TRBV5-1 and TRBJ1-6, with D uncertain. The V end was cut by 1 base, the J end by 10 bases, with 15 bases between. Looked up from germline, CDR1 is SGHRS and CDR2 is YFSETQ. The length of the CDR3 is 15 residues. The CDR3 region has the DNA TGCGCCAGCAGCTTGTCGGGATTAGGCGGATCACCCCTCCACTTT. Residues: CASSLSGLGGSPLHF.

The table lists this clone with a few counts. The chain employs TRBV5-1 and TRBJ1-4, with D possibly TRBD1 on 5 matching bases. Germline V gene lookup returns CDR1 SGHRS and CDR2 YFSETQ. The CDR3 loop spans 14 amino acids. V lost 0 bases and J 6 bases, leaving 9 bases between the germline ends. CDR3 protein: CASSLDAGDEKLFF. The CDR3 DNA is TGCGCCAGCAGCTTGGACGCGGGGGATGAAAAACTGTTTTTT.

In its sample, this clone was seen once. The J gene is TRBJ2-1, the V gene TRBV30, with 9 bases aligning to TRBD1. This CDR3 is built from 16 residues. CDR1 is GTSNPN, CDR2 SVGIG, per germline (reference sequence). The V segment lost 3 bases and the J segment 3 bases; nucleotides outside the gene matches: 9. In nucleotides, the CDR3 is TGTGCCTGGAGGGAGGACAGGGGTGCCCTCTACAATGAGCAGTTCTTC. It specifies CAWREDRGALYNEQFF.

The chain's CDR3 is CASSLDSPNYGYTF. The DNA for the CDR3 is TGCGCCAGCAGCTTGGACAGTCCTAACTATGGCTACACCTTC. The chain uses TRBV5-1 and TRBJ1-2; D remains ambiguous. The CDR3 covers 14 residues. Germline lookup yields CDR1 SGHRS and CDR2 YFSETQ. V was shortened by 0 bases and J by 0 bases, with 6 bases between the two germline ends.

The CDR3 DNA reads as TGTGCCAGCAGCTTAGCGCGGGGAGCGATCTCTGGAAACACCATATATTTT. Protein sequence: CASSLARGAISGNTIYF. This sequence joins TRBV7-9 and TRBJ1-3; D uncertain. The CDR3 spans 17 residues. V was pared by 0 bases and J by 0 bases, with 12 bases between. Germline V gene lookup returns CDR1 SEHNR and CDR2 FQNEAQ (reference sequence).